This T cell receptor beta chain was documented in a study of shared clonotypes between healthy human individuals. For unsorted samples, genomic DNA was extracted from around 95 million PBMCs. Libraries were prepared by immunoSEQ multiplex PCR; TCRdb keeps only in-frame clonotypes and omits some of them. This table has about 92,000 clones, more than 45% appearing once. The receptor's source is a woman aged 40 to 50 in good health. Some clones in this sample may be carry-over from other donors' samples. The sequenced material came from PBMCs.

CDR3 loop: CASNYGVTYEQYF. CDR3 bases: TGTGCCAGCAATTACGGGGTAACCTACGAGCAGTACTTC. The gene calls are TRBV6-1 and TRBJ2-7; tentatively, D is TRBD2 (5 bases). There are 13 residues in the CDR3. The ends were cut back, 7 bases at V and 2 bases at J, with 12 bases in the middle. Germline values: CDR1 MNHNS, CDR2 SASEGT.